This T cell receptor beta chain is drawn from a study of blood T cell repertoires in COVID-19. Across the whole study: The origin of the acute and convalescent COVID-19 samples was the United States, Italy and Spain. T cells, B-cell-depleted T cells, or PBMCs supplied cDNA or gDNA.

With 2 bases removed from V and 2 bases from J, the gap between germline ends came to 8 bases. This CDR3 is 14 amino acids long. Germline CDR1 reads KGHDR; CDR2 reads SFDVKD. Methods used by the authors: It was from reference gene primer amplification that nucleated cell counts were estimated. This table comes from immunoSEQ multiplex PCR, and its TCRdb copy is limited to in-frame clones, with some not included. The V and J calls and clone size are taken from that table; D and trimming were inferred from the DNA. The sample includes around 240,000 clones, roughly 84% seen only once; the top ten take 7.4%.

The origin of this receptor is a woman aged 50 to 60 with acute or convalescent COVID-19. Sequenced: peripheral blood. This chain uses TRBV24-1 with TRBJ1-2, with TRBD1 as a possible D gene (6 bases). The CDR3 protein is CATSDSDRNYGYTF. CDR3 sequence (DNA): TGTGCCACCAGTGATTCCGACAGGAACTATGGCTACACCTTC.